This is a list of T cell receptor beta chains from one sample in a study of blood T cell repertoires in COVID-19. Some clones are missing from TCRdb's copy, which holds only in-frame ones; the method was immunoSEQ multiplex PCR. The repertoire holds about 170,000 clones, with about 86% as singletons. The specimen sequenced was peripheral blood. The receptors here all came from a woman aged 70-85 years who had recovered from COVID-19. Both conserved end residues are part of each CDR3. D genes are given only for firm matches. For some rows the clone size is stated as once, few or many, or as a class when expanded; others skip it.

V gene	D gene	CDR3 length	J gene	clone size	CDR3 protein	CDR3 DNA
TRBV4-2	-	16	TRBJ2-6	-	CASSQEWSSGANVLTF	TGTGCCAGCAGCCAAGAGTGGAGTTCTGGGGCCAACGTCCTGACTTTC
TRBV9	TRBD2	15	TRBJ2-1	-	CASSVGGGAVNEQFF	TGTGCCAGCAGCGTAGGCGGGGGGGCTGTGAATGAGCAGTTCTTC
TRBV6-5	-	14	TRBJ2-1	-	CASSRGGTYNEQFF	TGTGCCAGCAGTCGGGGAGGAACCTACAATGAGCAGTTCTTC
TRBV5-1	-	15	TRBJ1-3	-	CASSLAGSSGNTIYF	TGCGCCAGCAGCTTGGCTGGCTCCTCTGGAAACACCATATATTTT
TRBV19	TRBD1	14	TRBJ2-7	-	CASRPTGQGYEQYF	TGTGCCAGTAGACCCACGGGACAGGGGTACGAGCAGTACTTC
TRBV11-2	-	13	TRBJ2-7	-	CASSLDSAYEQYF	TGTGCCAGCAGCCTGGACAGCGCCTACGAGCAGTACTTC
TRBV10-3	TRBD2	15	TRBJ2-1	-	CAISGSGRAYNEQFF	TGTGCCATCAGTGGTAGCGGGAGGGCCTACAATGAGCAGTTCTTC
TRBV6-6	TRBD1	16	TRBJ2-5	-	CASSYSRQGFGETQYF	TGTGCCAGCAGTTACTCGCGACAGGGCTTTGGGGAGACCCAGTACTTC
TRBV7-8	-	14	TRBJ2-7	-	CASSLPGSSYEQYF	TGTGCCAGCAGCTTACCAGGTAGCTCCTACGAGCAGTACTTC
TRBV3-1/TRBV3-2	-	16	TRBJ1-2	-	CASSQDPGMSLLGYTF	TGTGCCAGCAGCCAAGATCCGGGTATGTCTCTACTCGGCTACACCTTC
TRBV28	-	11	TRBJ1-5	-	CASSQDRRRHF	TGTGCCAGCAGCCAAGACAGAAGGAGGCATTTT
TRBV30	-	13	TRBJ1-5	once	CAWSGGRGKPQHF	TGTGCCTGGAGTGGGGGCCGCGGGAAGCCCCAGCATTTT
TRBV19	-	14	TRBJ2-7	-	CASNPGGLAYEQYF	TGTGCCAGTAATCCAGGGGGGTTAGCCTACGAGCAGTACTTC
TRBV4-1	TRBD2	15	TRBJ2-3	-	CASSQDGAGGDTQYF	TGCGCCAGCAGCCAAGATGGGGCGGGGGGGGATACGCAGTATTTT
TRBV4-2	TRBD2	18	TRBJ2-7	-	CASSPGGTSGYGGYEQYF	TGTGCCAGCAGCCCGGGGGGGACTAGCGGGTATGGTGGCTACGAGCAGTACTTC
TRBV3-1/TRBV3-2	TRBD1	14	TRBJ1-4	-	CASSQDRANEKLFF	TGTGCCAGCAGCCAGGACAGGGCTAATGAAAAACTGTTTTTT
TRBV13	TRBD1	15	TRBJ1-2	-	CASSLGSGGGYGYTF	TGTGCCAGCAGCTTAGGGTCAGGGGGTGGCTATGGCTACACCTTC
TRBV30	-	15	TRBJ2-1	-	CAWSRGGSSYNEQFF	TGTGCCTGGAGCCGGGGAGGAAGCTCCTACAATGAGCAGTTCTTC
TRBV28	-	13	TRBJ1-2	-	CASSLASHYGYTF	TGTGCCAGCAGTTTAGCGTCCCACTATGGCTACACCTTC
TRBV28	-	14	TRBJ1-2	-	CASSPSVGAYGYTF	TGTGCCAGCAGTCCGTCGGTAGGGGCCTATGGCTACACCTTC